Below, 15 T cell receptor beta chains from the same sample are listed, as sequenced in a study of blood T cell repertoires in COVID-19. Produced via immunoSEQ multiplex PCR; TCRdb's table is partial and in-frame only. The sample carries about 400,000 clones, 88% recorded once. Sequencing used PBMCs or T cells enriched from blood (not recorded which). The receptors stem from a woman aged 25 to 45 with acute COVID-19.

The chain links TRBV7-3 to TRBJ2-7, with 11 positions matching TRBD2. Germline V gene lookup returns CDR1 SGHTA and CDR2 FQGTGA. This CDR3 has 17 residues. Trimming at V came to 8 bases and at J to 2 bases, leaving 14 bases not matched to a gene. The chain's CDR3 is CASASTSGGPITYEQYF. CDR3 nucleotide sequence: TGTGCCAGCGCCTCCACTAGCGGGGGCCCTATCACCTACGAGCAGTACTTC.

This clone has more than one count but fewer than ten. The chain uses TRBV4-3 and TRBJ1-1, with D maybe TRBD1 (6 bases). This CDR3 has 14 amino acids. The V end lost 0 bases, the J end lost 4 bases, and 9 bases lay between the germline ends. Germline V gene data show CDR1 as LGHNA and CDR2 as YSLEER. The CDR3: CASSQEAGATEAFF. Here the CDR3 DNA reads TGCGCCAGCAGCCAAGAGGCAGGGGCCACTGAAGCTTTCTTT.

This sequence joins TRBV30 and TRBJ1-2; maybe TRBD1 (6 bases). The CDR3 is 13 residues long. Germline CDR1 reads GTSNPN; CDR2 reads SVGIG (reference sequence). With 2 bases removed from V and 4 bases from J, the gap between germline ends came to 11 bases. The CDR3 DNA follows: TGTGCCTGGAGTTCAGGGGCGAGCTATGGCTACACCTTC. It translates to CAWSSGASYGYTF.

This clone came up a few times. This rearrangement joins TRBV7-9 to TRBJ1-4; TRBD1 might be the D (6 bases). With 7 bases removed from V and 7 bases from J, the gap between germline ends came to 13 bases. CDR1 SEHNR and CDR2 FQNEAQ come from the germline V gene (reference sequence). CDR3 length: 13 residues. In nucleotides, the CDR3 is TGTGCCAGCATCAGGACAGACGGTGAAAAACTGTTTTTT. Protein: CASIRTDGEKLFF. Full variable domain (rest looked up from reference TRBV7-9 and TRBJ1-4): DTGVSQNPRHKITKRGQNVTFRCDPISEHNRLYWYRQTLGQGPEFLTYFQNEAQLEKSRLLSDRFSAERPKGSFSTLEIQRTEQGDSAMYLCASIRTDGEKLFFGSGTQLSVL.

The chain combines TRBV6-6 with TRBJ1-2, with D tentatively TRBD1 (6 bases). CDR1 and CDR2 (germline): MNHNY, SVGAGI (reference sequence). The V gene lost 0 bases and the J gene lost 6 bases, with 14 bases spanning the gap. The CDR3 spans 15 residues. Written as DNA, the CDR3 is TGTGCCAGCAGTTACTCGACGGCAGGGGTAGATGGCTACACCTTC. This translates into CASSYSTAGVDGYTF.

The chain joins TRBV9 to TRBJ2-1; 10 positions match TRBD1. The CDR3 runs 17 residues. The junction had 14 bases not matched to a gene; V was cut back by 3 bases and J by 8 bases. CDR1 is SGDLS, CDR2 YYNGEE, per germline. In DNA, the CDR3 is TGTGCCAGCAGCGCCGGGCTTGGGACAGGGGCATCCGATGAGCAGTTCTTC. As protein: CASSAGLGTGASDEQFF.

The chain joins TRBV19 to TRBJ1-5, with a possible D match to TRBD1 (6 bases). CDR1 LNHDA and CDR2 SQIVND come from the germline V gene (reference sequence). The CDR3 runs to 14 residues. V gave up 1 base and J gave up 6 bases, with 10 bases separating them. CDR3 loop: CASSIVTGSQPQHF. CDR3 nucleotide sequence: TGTGCCAGTAGTATAGTGACAGGAAGTCAGCCCCAGCATTTT. Filled out from reference TRBV19 and TRBJ1-5, the complete variable domain reads DGGITQSPKYLFRKEGQNVTLSCEQNLNHDAMYWYRQDPGQGLRLIYYSQIVNDFQKGDIAEGYSVSREKKESFPLTVTSAQKNPTAFYLCASSIVTGSQPQHFGDGTRLSIL.

This chain connects TRBV15 to TRBJ2-2; 8 bases are a match to TRBD2. Germline CDR1 and CDR2: LNHNV and YYDKDF (reference sequence). After removal of 9 bases from V and 2 bases from J, the junction contained 5 bases not matched to a gene. The length of the CDR3 is 14 residues. The CDR3 DNA sequence: TGTGCCACAAAAGCGGGGGAAAACACCGGGGAGCTGTTTTTT. Translated: CATKAGENTGELFF. The variable domain in full, with the rest retrieved from reference TRBV15 and TRBJ2-2, is DAMVIQNPRYQVTQFGKPVTLSCSQTLNHNVMYWYQQKSSQAPKLLFHYYDKDFNNEADTPDNFQSRRPNTSFCFLDIRSPGLGDTAMYLCATKAGENTGELFFGEGSRLTVL.

This clone was counted a single time. The chain has TRBV12-3 or TRBV12-4 and TRBJ2-7; D is undetermined. The CDR3 has 12 amino acids. Trimming shortened V by 7 bases and J by 3 bases, and 10 bases separated the two germline ends. This CDR3 reads CASTRLGYEQYF. The CDR3 region has the DNA TGTGCCAGCACCCGACTGGGCTACGAGCAGTACTTC.

This chain uses TRBV24-1 with TRBJ1-2; D is uncertain. Trimming took off 3 bases at V and 0 bases at J, with 7 bases between the two ends. Germline CDR1 reads KGHDR; CDR2 reads SFDVKD. The CDR3 is 14 residues long. CDR3 in DNA: TGTGCCACCAGTGATCCGGTTGCTAACTATGGCTACACCTTC. Translating gives CATSDPVANYGYTF.

In this sample, this clone turned up a few times. This chain joins TRBV21-1 and TRBJ2-7; no check of the table's D call, TRBD1, against the DNA was made. TRBV21-1 is an annotated pseudogene. The CDR3 is 9 residues long. CDR3 loop: CASTGKQYF. CDR3 coding DNA: TGTGCCAGCACAGGCAAGCAGTACTTC.

The V gene is TRBV27, the J gene TRBJ1-1, with D maybe TRBD1 (5 bases). Trimming removed 0 bases from V and 3 bases from J, with 11 bases in between. Looked up from germline, CDR1 is MNHEY and CDR2 is SMNVEV (reference sequence). The length of the CDR3 is 15 residues. The CDR3 spells CASSLSWTGDTEAFF. The CDR3 region has the DNA TGTGCCAGCAGTTTATCCTGGACGGGGGACACTGAAGCTTTCTTT.

This chain connects TRBV19 to TRBJ1-5, with 8 bases identical to TRBD1. This CDR3 has 15 amino acids. V was pared by 4 bases and J by 3 bases, with 5 bases of the junction left unmatched. Germline values: CDR1 LNHDA, CDR2 SQIVND (reference sequence). DNA for the CDR3: TGTGCCAGTAGTACAACAGGGGGTCACAATCAGCCCCAGCATTTT. Translating it yields CASSTTGGHNQPQHF.

V gene TRBV11-2 combines with J gene TRBJ1-1; 7 bases line up with TRBD1. CDR1 and CDR2 (germline): SGHAT, FQNNGV. This CDR3 spans 16 amino acids. With V trimmed by 1 base and J by 0 bases, 5 bases remained unmatched. CDR3 sequence reads: CASSLVSQGVNTEAFF. In nucleotides, the CDR3 is TGTGCCAGCAGCTTAGTTTCCCAGGGGGTGAACACTGAAGCTTTCTTT.

J is TRBJ1-2 and V is TRBV30; 7 bases are a match to TRBD1. The CDR3 covers 15 residues. Germline V gives CDR1 GTSNPN, CDR2 SVGIG (reference sequence). The J segment lost 8 bases and the V segment lost 4 bases, leaving 16 bases of the junction unmatched. Written as DNA, the CDR3 is TGTGCCTGGACTATACCAGGCAGGGGGGTGCGGGGCTACACCTTC. It translates to CAWTIPGRGVRGYTF.